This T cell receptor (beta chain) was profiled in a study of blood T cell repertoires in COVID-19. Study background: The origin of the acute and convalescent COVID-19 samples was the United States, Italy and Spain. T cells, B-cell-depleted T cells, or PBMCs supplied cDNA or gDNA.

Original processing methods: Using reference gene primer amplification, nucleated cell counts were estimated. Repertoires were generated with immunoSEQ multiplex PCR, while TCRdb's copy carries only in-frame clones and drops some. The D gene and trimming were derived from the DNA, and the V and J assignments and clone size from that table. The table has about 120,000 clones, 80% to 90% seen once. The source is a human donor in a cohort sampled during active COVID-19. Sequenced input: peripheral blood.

Here the CDR3 DNA reads TGTGCCTGGAGTGTAGCAGGGCGCAAAAACATTCAGTACTTC. It is translated as CAWSVAGRKNIQYF. This chain uses TRBV30 with TRBJ2-4; a possible D gene is TRBD1 (5 bases). Germline V CDR1 and CDR2: GTSNPN, SVGIG (reference sequence). V was shortened by 0 bases and J by 3 bases, with 9 bases between the two germline ends. The CDR3 length is 14 residues. Full variable domain (missing parts from reference TRBV30 and TRBJ2-4): SQTIHQWPATLVQPVGSPLSLECTVEGTSNPNLYWYRQAAGRGLQLLFYSVGIGQISSEVPQNLSASRPQDRQFILSSKKLLLSDSGFYLCAWSVAGRKNIQYFGAGTRLSVL.